These 15 T cell receptor beta chains came from one sample sequenced in a study of response to subunit inactivated influenza vaccine. Using its own MiXCR run on the RT-PCR reads, TCRdb lists one record per CDR3 protein. The data hold 430,000 or so distinct CDR3 sequences, with roughly 9.7% observed a single time. The starting material was PBMCs from blood, obtained 40 to 50 days after vaccination. The receptors stem from a man aged 45-65 years who received an inactivated influenza vaccine.

This clonotype was counted at least ten times. The rearrangement links TRBV20-1 to TRBJ2-3; possibly TRBD2 for D (7 bases). In germline, CDR1 is DFQATT, CDR2 SNEGSKA (reference sequence). The V end lost 1 base, the J end lost 1 base, and 12 bases lay between the germline ends. This CDR3 comprises 15 residues. CDR3 residues: CSARARGARTDTQYF. The CDR3 DNA reads TGCAGTGCTAGAGCCCGGGGGGCACGCACAGATACGCAGTATTTT.

The rearrangement joins TRBV10-3 to TRBJ1-1; TRBD1 might be the D (6 bases). The CDR3 is made up of 14 amino acids. The germline CDR1 and CDR2 sequences are ENHRY and SYGVKD. V dropped 4 bases and J dropped 5 bases, with 14 bases sitting between them. This chain's CDR3 is CAISAGQTLTEAFF. The CDR3 coding sequence is TGTGCCATCAGTGCCGGACAGACACTAACTGAAGCTTTCTTT.

The chain uses TRBV11-2 and TRBJ2-2; 7 bases match TRBD1. Germline trimming cut 6 bases from V and 7 bases from J; bases unmatched to any gene: 8. This CDR3 spans 14 amino acids. Germline lookup yields CDR1 SGHAT and CDR2 FQNNGV. Here the CDR3 DNA reads TGTGCCAGCAGGGACAGGCTTCTAAACGGGGAGCTGTTTTTT. It is translated as CASRDRLLNGELFF. Based on the CDR3 plus reference TRBV11-2 and TRBJ2-2, the full variable domain is EAGVAQSPRYKIIEKRQSVAFWCNPISGHATLYWYQQILGQGPKLLIQFQNNGVVDDSQLPKDRFSAERLKGVDSTLKIQPAKLEDSAVYLCASRDRLLNGELFFGEGSRLTVL.

There are many counts of this clonotype. The chain is built from TRBV10-3 and TRBJ2-3, with a tentative D call TRBD1 (5 bases). V gave up 6 bases and J gave up 4 bases, with 8 bases separating them. Germline V gives CDR1 ENHRY, CDR2 SYGVKD. The CDR3 is made up of 12 amino acids. Here the CDR3 reads CAIRSGSDTQYF. The CDR3 coding sequence is TGTGCCATCAGATCAGGGTCAGATACGCAGTATTTT.

The chain recombines TRBV28 with TRBJ2-1; D ambiguous. The CDR3 is 14 amino acids. The germline V gene has CDR1 MDHEN and CDR2 SYDVKM. V dropped 5 bases and J dropped 4 bases, with 12 bases sitting between them. For the CDR3, the DNA is TGTGCCAGCAGTGAAATTCGAGGTTACAATGAGCAGTTCTTC. Translated: CASSEIRGYNEQFF.

J is TRBJ1-2 and V is TRBV3-1; the D gene is possibly TRBD1 (6 bases). There are 17 residues in the CDR3. Germline V gene lookup returns CDR1 LGHDT and CDR2 YNNKEL (reference sequence). Trimming removed 1 base at V and 0 bases at J, with 15 bases between. The chain's CDR3 is CASSQVGLPGANYGYTF. As DNA, the CDR3 is TGTGCCAGCAGCCAAGTCGGCCTCCCAGGGGCTAACTATGGCTACACCTTC.

This clonotype was picked up a small number of times. The chain has TRBV6-5 and TRBJ2-7; TRBD1 matches at 7 bases. This CDR3 region has 15 residues. Germline V gene data show CDR1 as MNHEY and CDR2 as SVGAGI. V lost 1 base to trimming and J lost 3 bases; unmatched junction nucleotides: 6. The CDR3 sequence: CASSYYRDSLYEQYF. In nucleotides, the CDR3 is TGTGCCAGCAGTTACTACCGGGACAGCCTCTACGAGCAGTACTTC.

This chain links TRBV29-1 with TRBJ2-1; the match to TRBD2 covers 7 bases. The CDR3 runs to 14 residues. Germline trimming cut 6 bases from V and 8 bases from J; bases unmatched to any gene: 13. CDR1 and CDR2 from the germline V gene are SQVTM and ANQGSEA. This chain's CDR3 is CSVDITGTTHEQFF. The CDR3 DNA is TGCAGCGTGGATATTACCGGGACTACACATGAGCAGTTCTTC.

The V gene is TRBV29-1, the J gene TRBJ2-5; 7 nucleotides agree with TRBD1. The V gene's germline CDR1 is SQVTM and CDR2 ANQGSEA. V lost 7 bases and J lost 3; bases outside the gene matches: 8. The CDR3 runs 13 residues. The CDR3, as DNA: TGCAGCGCCTCCGGGACAGCAAAAGAGACCCAGTACTTC. The encoded protein is CSASGTAKETQYF.

This clonotype was detected a few times. The V and J genes are TRBV7-9 and TRBJ2-3, with TRBD2 as a possible D gene (5 bases). Trimming cost V 5 bases and J 2 bases, with 20 bases left between them. The CDR3 has 17 residues. Germline values: CDR1 SEHNR, CDR2 FQNEAQ (reference sequence). DNA of the CDR3: TGTGCCAGCAGCCAAGGGTCCGGACTGATGCCCACAGATACGCAGTATTTT. The encoded protein is CASSQGSGLMPTDTQYF. The complete variable domain, with remaining parts taken from reference TRBV7-9 and TRBJ2-3, reads DTGVSQNPRHKITKRGQNVTFRCDPISEHNRLYWYRQTLGQGPEFLTYFQNEAQLEKSRLLSDRFSAERPKGSFSTLEIQRTEQGDSAMYLCASSQGSGLMPTDTQYFGPGTRLTVL.

This clonotype appeared many times. The chain links TRBV5-1 to TRBJ1-1; D is unclear. The CDR3 extends over 14 amino acids. The V gene lost 0 bases and the J gene lost 1 base, with 7 bases spanning the gap. Looked up from germline, CDR1 is SGHRS and CDR2 is YFSETQ. The CDR3 nucleotides are TGCGCCAGCAGCTTGGCCCCCGGGAACACTGAAGCTTTCTTT. Translation gives CASSLAPGNTEAFF.

This clonotype has at least ten counts. The chain links TRBV10-3 to TRBJ2-7; the D gene could be TRBD1 or TRBD2 (7 bases each). Germline-derived CDR1 and CDR2 are ENHRY and SYGVKD. There are 13 residues in the CDR3. Trimming removed 10 bases from V and 5 bases from J, with 18 bases in between. The CDR3 loop reads CATQRGGGDEQYF. The DNA for the CDR3 is TGTGCCACACAAAGGGGAGGGGGCGACGAGCAGTACTTC.

The J gene is TRBJ2-6, the V gene TRBV4-2, with D perhaps matching TRBD2 (5 bases). V lost 3 bases and J lost 2, with 11 bases in between. The CDR3 has 16 amino acids. Per the germline V gene, CDR1 is LGHNA and CDR2 is YNFKEQ. The CDR3 DNA reads TGTGCCAGCAGCCAGGCTCTCGGGGCTGGGGCCAACGTCCTGACTTTC. Translating gives CASSQALGAGANVLTF.

This clonotype was detected ten times or more. The gene calls are TRBV20-1 and TRBJ2-5; the D gene is possibly TRBD1 (7 bases). V lost 6 bases and J lost 1, with 12 bases in between. Germline CDR1 is DFQATT and CDR2 is SNEGSKA (reference sequence). The CDR3 spans 13 residues. The CDR3 here is CSAAGTAQETQYF. The CDR3 DNA reads TGCAGTGCCGCGGGGACAGCCCAAGAGACCCAGTACTTC.

This clonotype was seen a few times. This chain uses TRBV6-1 with TRBJ2-7, with D possibly being TRBD1 (5 bases). Germline V CDR1 and CDR2: MNHNS, SASEGT. The CDR3 is 13 residues long. Between the trimmed V and J ends, which lost 7 bases and 4 bases, there was a span of 14 bases. The CDR3 is CASTDNVLYEQYF. The CDR3 coding sequence is TGTGCCAGCACGGACAACGTCCTATACGAGCAGTACTTC.